One and the same sample provided the 2 T cell receptor beta chains below, sequenced in a study of T cell responses to AZD1222 COVID-19 vaccine. Profiling relied on immunoSEQ multiplex PCR, and the TCRdb table lists in-frame clones only, not all of them. This sample yields tens of thousands of clones, of which roughly 88% are seen a single time; around 10% belongs to the top ten. The material sequenced was peripheral blood, taken 28 days after the second AZD1222 dose. These receptors originate from an adult who received the AZD1222 COVID-19 vaccine.

Worth noting for this clone: Mismatch with germline at one junction end may stem from a read error. The chain couples TRBV5-5 to TRBJ2-7; the D gene is possibly TRBD1 (6 bases). Germline V gene sequence: CDR1 SGHKS, CDR2 YYEKEE (reference sequence). The CDR3 runs 11 residues. For the CDR3, the DNA is TGTGCCAGCAGCTTGGATCAGACAGGTTTCTTC. Translating gives CASSLDQTGFF. Together with reference TRBV5-5 and TRBJ2-7, the CDR3 gives the full variable domain: DAGVTQSPTHLIKTRGQQVTLRCSPISGHKSVSWYQQVLGQGPQFIFQYYEKEERGRGNFPDRFSARQFPNYSSELNVNALLLGDSALYLCASSLDQTGFFGPGTRLTVT.

The chain has TRBV11-3 and TRBJ1-2, with 8 bases that match TRBD1. J lost 3 bases, V lost 5 bases, and 2 bases had no gene match. The CDR3 extends over 13 amino acids. Germline-derived CDR1 and CDR2 are SGHNT and YENEEA. CDR3 in amino acids: CASSLDRDYGYTF. The CDR3 DNA sequence: TGTGCCAGCAGCCTGGACAGGGACTATGGCTACACCTTC.